This paragraph reports one TCR beta chain. The specificity of this receptor is unknown. Base qualities are not provided; no much larger clone lies one nucleotide away. The sample belongs to a study of CD8 T cells in ankylosing spondylitis (dated by TCRdb to 2016 to 2017). A note on the overall study: The study set out to find disease-linked TCR variants by profiling T cell receptor beta repertoires in ankylosing spondylitis patients and healthy donors. The whole study cohort included 95 to 130 healthy donors and 20 to 30 ankylosing spondylitis patients. Peripheral blood samples were taken, and synovial fluid was additionally collected from ankylosing spondylitis patients.

The listed sequencing device is Illumina HiSeq 2500. Quantitative 5'-RACE with molecular barcodes was the method used to prepare the TCR beta libraries. In the original analysis: To identify disease-linked TCR variants, a new computational method was used, one built on a probabilistic model of VDJ rearrangement. TCRdb cleaned the public reads at Q25 with fastp, built clones with MiXCR and kept in-frame beta chains. Every entry covers one CDR3 protein and lists the most common genes and DNA from its rows. V and J calls and clone size were set by TCRdb, not the authors. This sample holds 250,000 or so distinct CDR3 sequences; 15% to 20% were observed only once. The ten top clones hold approximately 33% of the sample. CDR1 and CDR2 were assigned from the germline V gene (reference sequence) as MNHEY and SMNVEV. The junction shows trimming of 8 bases on V and 9 bases on J, plus 23 bases between the germline ends. Taken from cysteine to phenylalanine, the CDR3 has 15 residues. The entry retains the CDR3 DNA only, 45 bases that are in frame from base 1.

Overall study outcomes, separate from this receptor: Some motif variants were previously reported in synovial fluid and blood of reactive arthritis patients, suggesting common disease-initiation mechanisms. The disease-linked clones showed a CD8+ phenotype and occurred at relatively low frequencies in peripheral blood. The disease-linked clones were reported to be significantly enriched in matched synovial fluid samples from ankylosing spondylitis patients. A TCR beta motif of roughly 8 highly homologous amino acid variants appeared characteristic of blood from ankylosing spondylitis patients.

The sequence joins TRBV27 to TRBJ2-1, with the D gene uncertain. What was sequenced was blood, either unsorted or a sorted T cell fraction (not recorded which). This sequence was found in a male donor with ankylosing spondylitis or in good health (not recorded which). The sequenced DNA is TGTGCCAGCTCGCCCGGAGTCTCCCTGAACCGTGAGCAGTTCTTC. Its protein reads: CASSPGVSLNREQFF.